These T cell receptor beta chains were read from a single sample in a study of cytomegalovirus exposure and HLA in healthy donors. The data were produced by immunoSEQ multiplex PCR, yet TCRdb's version contains in-frame clones alone and is incomplete. The table shows about 130,000 clones, with approximately 79% occurring only once. Sequencing input: PBMCs. The receptors originated from a man aged 30 to 39 in good health and CMV-seronegative. CDR3s include the opening cysteine and the closing phenylalanine or tryptophan. D genes are given only for firm matches. Rows may omit the clone size; those that give it use once, few, many or a size class.

j_gene	abundance	v_gene	d_gene	CDR3aa	CDR3nt
TRBJ1-5	NA	TRBV4-2	NA	CASSQGVGTNQPQHF	TGTGCCAGCAGCCAAGGAGTAGGGACTAATCAGCCCCAGCATTTT
TRBJ2-7	NA	TRBV7-2	TRBD1	CASSGRTGNYEQYF	TGTGCCAGCAGCGGCCGGACAGGGAACTACGAGCAGTACTTC
TRBJ2-5	NA	TRBV11-2	TRBD2	CASSPWGGENQETQYF	TGTGCCAGCAGCCCATGGGGGGGGGAGAACCAAGAGACCCAGTACTTC
TRBJ1-5	NA	TRBV5-1	NA	CASSFLPGQPQHF	TGCGCCAGCAGTTTTCTACCGGGGCAGCCCCAGCATTTT
TRBJ2-7	NA	TRBV5-6	TRBD2	CASRVAGGHEQYF	TGTGCCAGCAGAGTAGCGGGGGGCCACGAGCAGTACTTC
TRBJ2-1	NA	TRBV27	TRBD1	CASSLLGTESSYNEQFF	TGTGCCAGCAGTTTACTCGGGACAGAGAGCTCCTACAATGAGCAGTTCTTC
TRBJ1-1	NA	TRBV19	NA	CASSIVQGTEAFF	TGTGCCAGTAGTATAGTTCAGGGCACTGAAGCTTTCTTT
TRBJ1-6	NA	TRBV4-2	TRBD1	CASSRPSPGGTYNSPLHF	TGTGCCAGCAGCCGACCATCTCCAGGGGGTACTTATAATTCACCCCTCCACTTT
TRBJ2-7	once	TRBV7-2	NA	CASSSPRTYEQYF	TGTGCCAGCAGCTCGCCGAGAACCTACGAGCAGTACTTC
TRBJ2-2	NA	TRBV9	NA	CASSVAGDTGELFF	TGTGCCAGCAGCGTAGCAGGGGACACCGGGGAGCTGTTTTTT
TRBJ2-1	few	TRBV28	NA	CASSFPGTSSNEQFF	TGTGCCAGCAGTTTCCCCGGGACATCCTCCAATGAGCAGTTCTTC
TRBJ1-3	NA	TRBV9	NA	CASSVGTGSGNTIYF	TGTGCCAGCAGCGTAGGCACAGGCTCTGGAAACACCATATATTTT
TRBJ2-1	few	TRBV2	NA	CANPRRPGGEDNEQFF	TGTGCCAACCCCCGACGGCCGGGGGGCGAAGACAATGAGCAGTTCTTC
TRBJ1-2	NA	TRBV29-1	TRBD1	CSVEPQNRQGQNGYTF	TGCAGCGTTGAACCCCAGAACAGACAGGGGCAGAATGGCTACACCTTC
TRBJ2-2	NA	TRBV7-9	TRBD1	CASSPDRVDGELFF	TGTGCCAGCAGCCCCGACAGGGTAGACGGGGAGCTGTTTTTT
TRBJ1-4	few	TRBV2	NA	CASRDLGSPEKLFF	TGTGCCAGCAGGGATTTGGGCTCACCTGAAAAACTGTTTTTT
TRBJ2-7	few	TRBV28	TRBD2	CASSPGGENYEQYF	TGTGCCAGCAGCCCGGGGGGGGAAAACTACGAGCAGTACTTC
TRBJ2-2	NA	TRBV6-6	NA	CASSWGRQNTGELFF	TGTGCCAGCAGTTGGGGGCGGCAGAACACCGGGGAGCTGTTTTTT
TRBJ2-1	NA	TRBV5-1	TRBD2	CASSPGLARNNEQFF	TGCGCCAGCAGCCCGGGACTAGCGAGGAACAATGAGCAGTTCTTC
TRBJ2-3	few	TRBV5-4	TRBD1	CASSSGTGSRFTDTQYF	TGTGCCAGCAGCTCCGGGACAGGGTCACGTTTCACAGATACGCAGTATTTT
TRBJ1-2	NA	TRBV4-3	NA	CASSQDTGQAQGYGYTF	TGCGCCAGCAGCCAAGATACCGGGCAGGCCCAGGGCTATGGCTACACCTTC
TRBJ2-7	NA	TRBV5-1	NA	CASRFMGDADYEQYF	TGCGCCAGCAGGTTTATGGGCGACGCAGACTACGAGCAGTACTTC
TRBJ2-5	few	TRBV7-9	TRBD2	CASSDLAGGEETQYF	TGTGCCAGCAGCGATCTAGCGGGGGGAGAAGAGACCCAGTACTTC
TRBJ1-1	NA	TRBV2	TRBD1	CASSESGQGVRAFF	TGTGCCAGCAGTGAATCCGGACAGGGGGTGCGAGCTTTCTTT
TRBJ1-1	NA	TRBV4-1	TRBD1	CASRPTGVNTEAFF	TGCGCCAGCAGGCCTACAGGGGTGAACACTGAAGCTTTCTTT
TRBJ1-5	NA	TRBV6-1	NA	CASRRAGGNQPQHF	TGTGCCAGCAGGCGGGCAGGGGGCAATCAGCCCCAGCATTTT
TRBJ1-2	NA	TRBV6-1	NA	CATNWGPQLGYTF	TGTGCCACTAACTGGGGCCCTCAGCTGGGCTACACCTTC
TRBJ2-7	once	TRBV2	TRBD1	CASSESGQVSYEQYF	TGTGCCAGCAGTGAATCGGGACAGGTCTCCTACGAGCAGTACTTC
TRBJ1-2	few	TRBV2	NA	CASTLVGEDYGYTF	TGTGCCAGCACCCTGGTTGGGGAGGACTATGGCTACACCTTC
TRBJ1-2	NA	TRBV5-4	NA	CASSFRGNLLGYTF	TGTGCCAGCAGCTTTCGGGGTAATCTTCTAGGCTACACCTTC
TRBJ2-5	NA	TRBV5-1	TRBD2	CASSLVVSGGLKFGETQYF	TGCGCCAGCAGCTTGGTAGTTAGCGGGGGTCTAAAATTCGGGGAGACCCAGTACTTC